The rows below give T cell receptor beta chains drawn from one sample of a study of synovial regulatory T cells in juvenile arthritis. Data came from immunoSEQ multiplex PCR; TCRdb stores just in-frame clones and leaves some out. This sample's clone table lists about 9,500 clones. The sequencing input was Treg cells from blood. The receptor set was obtained from a donor between 2 and 35 years old with juvenile idiopathic arthritis. CDR3s include the opening cysteine and the closing phenylalanine or tryptophan. Size is omitted from some rows. Given values are once, few, many or a class for expanded clones.

v_gene	j_gene	abundance	CDR3aa
TRBV18	TRBJ2-1	NA	CASSPYARENRDEQFF
TRBV11-2	TRBJ2-7	NA	CASSLSPRAGSYEQYF
TRBV19	TRBJ1-5	NA	CASSPTGYKRSQPQHF
TRBV10-3	TRBJ2-3	NA	CAIGGVGTDTQYF
TRBV5-1	TRBJ2-1	NA	CASSLGLALGEQFF
TRBV29-1	TRBJ2-5	NA	CSVTLTSGETQYF
TRBV19	TRBJ1-2	NA	CASSILGPYYGYTF
TRBV29-1	TRBJ2-7	NA	CSVWDSAAQYF
TRBV30	TRBJ1-1	NA	CAAGKPNTEAFF
TRBV12-5	TRBJ2-5	NA	CASGSRPYEQYF
TRBV6-1	TRBJ2-3	NA	CASSEATGGNTQYF
TRBV11-2	TRBJ2-7	NA	CASSQGQVIYEQYF
TRBV5-6	TRBJ1-3	medium-sized	CASTKRGGPSSGNTIYF
TRBV10-3	TRBJ2-2	NA	CAIENPSIHTGELFF
TRBV28	TRBJ1-5	medium-sized	CASSSETDNQPQHF
TRBV18	TRBJ1-1	NA	CASSHKNTEAFF
TRBV28	TRBJ1-1	NA	CASSFLGENTEAFF
TRBV6-1	TRBJ1-6	NA	CASSQYDNSPLHF
TRBV7-2	TRBJ2-3	medium-sized	CASTPGGRTTDTQYF
TRBV6-5	TRBJ2-7	NA	CASSNGQANYEQYF
TRBV18	TRBJ2-5	NA	CASSPGRVEQYF
TRBV14	TRBJ2-1	NA	CASSPGLAGAGPYNEQFF
TRBV7-9	TRBJ2-1	NA	CASSFSVDEQFF
TRBV2	TRBJ1-6	NA	CASSGLQTNSPLHF